This entry lists 18 T cell receptor beta chains sequenced from one sample in a study of blood T cell repertoires in COVID-19. Only in-frame clones appear in the TCRdb table, and some are missing; sequencing was by immunoSEQ multiplex PCR. The repertoire holds 150,000 to 200,000 clones, about 91% seen once, with around 3.9% in the top ten. The material sequenced was peripheral blood. These receptors originate from an older woman who had recovered from COVID-19.

This sequence joins TRBV6-6 and TRBJ1-2; tentatively, D is TRBD1 (6 bases). Looked up from germline, CDR1 is MNHNY and CDR2 is SVGAGI (reference sequence). Trimming shortened V by 10 bases and J by 6 bases, and 21 bases separated the two germline ends. This CDR3 spans 14 amino acids. The CDR3 region is CATLRGPSIDGYTF. CDR3 in DNA: TGTGCCACTCTCAGGGGTCCCTCCATTGATGGCTACACCTTC.

This chain links TRBV3-1 (or the pseudogene TRBV3-2) with TRBJ1-4; a weak D match, TRBD1 (5 bases). Germline-derived CDR1 and CDR2 are LGHDT and YNNKEL (reference sequence). The V end lost 6 bases, the J end lost 4 bases, and 12 bases lay between the germline ends. This CDR3 is built from 14 residues. CDR3 sequence (DNA): TGTGCCAGCAGTAGCCGGGACTATAATGAAAAACTGTTTTTT. Translated, it gives CASSSRDYNEKLFF.

This clone was observed a few times. The chain has TRBV13 and TRBJ1-3; D is unclear. The V end lost 0 bases, the J end lost 0 bases, and 12 bases lay between the germline ends. There are 17 residues in the CDR3. Per germline, CDR1 PRHDT and CDR2 FYEKMQ (reference sequence). The DNA of the CDR3 is TGTGCCAGCAGCTTAGGCCACACCGGGAGCTCTGGAAACACCATATATTTT. Translation: CASSLGHTGSSGNTIYF.

The chain recombines TRBV5-4 with TRBJ1-6; 8 bases are a match to TRBD1. The CDR3 has 13 residues. The germline V gene has CDR1 SGHNT and CDR2 YYREEE (reference sequence). V shed 7 bases, J shed 7 bases, and the junction held 4 bases outside the gene matches. In DNA, the CDR3 is TGTGCCAGCGGACAGGGTGACAATTCACCCCTCCACTTT. This translates into CASGQGDNSPLHF. Filled out from reference TRBV5-4 and TRBJ1-6, the complete variable domain reads ETGVTQSPTHLIKTRGQQVTLRCSSQSGHNTVSWYQQALGQGPQFIFQYYREEENGRGNFPPRFSGLQFPNYSSELNVNALELDDSALYLCASGQGDNSPLHFGNGTRLTVT.

The chain links TRBV28 to TRBJ2-7; TRBD1 aligns across 9 bases. The CDR3 has 14 amino acids. Germline V gives CDR1 MDHEN, CDR2 SYDVKM. Trimming removed 2 bases from V and 7 bases from J; junction bases left unmatched: 6. The CDR3 region is CASSLGDRVGEQYF. CDR3 bases: TGTGCCAGCAGTTTAGGGGACAGGGTGGGGGAGCAGTACTTC.

The chain joins TRBV5-1 to TRBJ1-1, with a tentative D call TRBD1 (5 bases). There are 14 residues in the CDR3. CDR1 is SGHRS, CDR2 YFSETQ, per germline. The ends were cut back, 0 bases at V and 5 bases at J, with 11 bases in the middle. Here the CDR3 DNA reads TGCGCCAGCAGCTTGGCCGAAGGGGTTACTGAAGCTTTCTTT. Translated, it gives CASSLAEGVTEAFF. The full variable domain, rest sourced from reference TRBV5-1 and TRBJ1-1, is KAGVTQTPRYLIKTRGQQVTLSCSPISGHRSVSWYQQTPGQGLQFLFEYFSETQRNKGNFPGRFSGRQFSNSRSEMNVSTLELGDSALYLCASSLAEGVTEAFFGQGTRLTVV.

This clone was observed once. The J gene is TRBJ2-7, the V gene TRBV29-1; maybe TRBD1 (5 bases). Germline V gene sequence: CDR1 SQVTM, CDR2 ANQGSEA. V lost 6 bases to trimming and J lost 3 bases, with 15 bases between them. The CDR3 length is 13 residues. For the CDR3, the DNA is TGCAGCGTCTCAGGGTCCCCTCTCTACGAGCAGTACTTC. It translates to CSVSGSPLYEQYF.

The V call is TRBV18, the J call TRBJ2-7; 7 nucleotides agree with TRBD2. V trimming: 2 bases; J trimming: 6 bases; junction bases outside the gene matches: 13. The CDR3 extends over 16 amino acids. Per the germline V gene, CDR1 is KGHSH and CDR2 is LQKENI. The CDR3 protein is CASSPYMEGTGGEQYF. CDR3 DNA: TGTGCCAGCTCACCATACATGGAGGGAACGGGGGGCGAGCAGTACTTC.

This chain connects TRBV28 to TRBJ2-2, with D tentatively TRBD2 (5 bases). CDR1 MDHEN and CDR2 SYDVKM come from the germline V gene. The CDR3 has 16 residues. V lost 5 bases to trimming and J lost 1 base, with 14 bases between them. The CDR3 sequence: CASSLPSGMNTGELFF. As DNA, the CDR3 is TGTGCCAGCAGTCTTCCCTCGGGAATGAACACCGGGGAGCTGTTTTTT.

The genes are TRBV7-9 and TRBJ1-2; tentatively, D is TRBD1 (6 bases). Germline CDR1 reads SEHNR; CDR2 reads FQNEAQ (reference sequence). Trimming pared 5 bases from V and 2 bases from J, leaving 15 bases between. The CDR3 loop spans 15 amino acids. The CDR3 spells CASSLLRTDNYGYTF. The CDR3 nucleotides are TGTGCCAGCAGCCTCCTTAGGACAGACAACTATGGCTACACCTTC.

This chain joins TRBV28 and TRBJ2-3; D gene uncertain. The CDR3 is 13 amino acids. V lost 5 bases and J lost 4, with 10 bases in between. Germline CDR1 MDHEN, CDR2 SYDVKM. CDR3 residues: CASSTSVADTQYF. CDR3 nucleotides: TGTGCCAGCAGTACATCCGTCGCAGATACGCAGTATTTT.

The rearrangement uses TRBV18 and TRBJ1-2; D might be TRBD1 (5 bases). Germline assignment: CDR1 KGHSH and CDR2 LQKENI. The CDR3 is 13 amino acids. Trimming cost V 2 bases and J 7 bases, with 11 bases left between them. CDR3 DNA: TGTGCCAGCTCACCAAGTCAGGGTCCTGGCTACACCTTC. Its protein is CASSPSQGPGYTF. The full variable domain, rest sourced from reference TRBV18 and TRBJ1-2, is NAGVMQNPRHLVRRRGQEARLRCSPMKGHSHVYWYRQLPEEGLKFMVYLQKENIIDESGMPKERFSAEFPKEGPSILRIQQVVRGDSAAYFCASSPSQGPGYTFGSGTRLTVV.

The chain recombines TRBV4-1 with TRBJ2-7; no clear D. V lost 0 bases, J lost 2 bases, and 11 bases lay in between. Per the germline V gene, CDR1 is MGHRA and CDR2 is YSYEKL. The CDR3 sequence is 15 residues long. CDR3 nucleotides: TGCGCCAGCAGCCAAGATAACAGCAGTCCCTACGAGCAGTACTTC. As protein: CASSQDNSSPYEQYF.

This chain uses TRBV29-1 with TRBJ2-3; 10 bases map to TRBD2. After removal of 5 bases from V and 4 bases from J, the junction contained 3 bases not matched to a gene. Looked up from germline, CDR1 is SQVTM and CDR2 is ANQGSEA. CDR3 length: 13 residues. The DNA for the CDR3 is TGCAGCGTTAGCGGGGGGGCCGCAGATACGCAGTATTTT. This encodes CSVSGGAADTQYF.

The J gene is TRBJ1-2, the V gene TRBV3-1 (or the pseudogene TRBV3-2), with 9 bases that match TRBD1. With 1 base clipped from V and 3 bases from J, the junction kept 9 bases outside the gene matches. Germline V gives CDR1 LGHDT, CDR2 YNNKEL (reference sequence). The length of the CDR3 is 17 residues. CDR3 protein: CASSQGAYRGPYYGYTF. CDR3 bases: TGTGCCAGCAGCCAAGGGGCGTACAGGGGGCCATACTATGGCTACACCTTC.

The J gene is TRBJ1-3, the V gene TRBV18; 10 positions agree with TRBD1. V was clipped by 3 bases and J by 0 bases; unmatched bases: 8. There are 18 residues in the CDR3. CDR1 and CDR2 from the germline V gene are KGHSH and LQKENI. As DNA, the CDR3 is TGTGCCAGCTCACCGACGCGGACAGGGGGAATCTCTGGAAACACCATATATTTT. Translation: CASSPTRTGGISGNTIYF.

The chain joins TRBV11-2 to TRBJ1-1; 7 positions agree with TRBD1. CDR1 is SGHAT and CDR2 is FQNNGV in the germline V gene. The CDR3 runs to 14 residues. J gave up 2 bases and V 7 bases, and 7 bases lay outside the gene matches. CDR3 DNA: TGTGCCAGCACATCCGGGACAGATAACACTGAAGCTTTCTTT. Translation gives CASTSGTDNTEAFF.

The rearrangement uses TRBV19 and TRBJ2-1, with 10 bases lining up with TRBD2. The J segment lost 5 bases and the V segment lost 5 bases, leaving 6 bases of the junction unmatched. Germline CDR1 LNHDA, CDR2 SQIVND (reference sequence). The CDR3 has 15 residues. The CDR3 DNA is TGTGCCAGTAGTTCTAGCGGGGGAGGGAACAATGAGCAGTTCTTC. Protein product: CASSSSGGGNNEQFF.